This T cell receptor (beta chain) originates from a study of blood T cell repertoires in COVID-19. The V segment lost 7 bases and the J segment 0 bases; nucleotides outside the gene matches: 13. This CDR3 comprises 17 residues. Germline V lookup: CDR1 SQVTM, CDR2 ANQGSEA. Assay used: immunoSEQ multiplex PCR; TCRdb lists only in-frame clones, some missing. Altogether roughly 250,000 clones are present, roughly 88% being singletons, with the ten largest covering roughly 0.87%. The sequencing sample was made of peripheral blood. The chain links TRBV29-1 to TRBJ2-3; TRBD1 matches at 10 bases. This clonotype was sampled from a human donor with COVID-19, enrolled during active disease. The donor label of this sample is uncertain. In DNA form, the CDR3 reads TGCAGCGCCCTCGTGGGACAGGGGCCTACAAGCACAGATACGCAGTATTTT. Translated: CSALVGQGPTSTDTQYF.